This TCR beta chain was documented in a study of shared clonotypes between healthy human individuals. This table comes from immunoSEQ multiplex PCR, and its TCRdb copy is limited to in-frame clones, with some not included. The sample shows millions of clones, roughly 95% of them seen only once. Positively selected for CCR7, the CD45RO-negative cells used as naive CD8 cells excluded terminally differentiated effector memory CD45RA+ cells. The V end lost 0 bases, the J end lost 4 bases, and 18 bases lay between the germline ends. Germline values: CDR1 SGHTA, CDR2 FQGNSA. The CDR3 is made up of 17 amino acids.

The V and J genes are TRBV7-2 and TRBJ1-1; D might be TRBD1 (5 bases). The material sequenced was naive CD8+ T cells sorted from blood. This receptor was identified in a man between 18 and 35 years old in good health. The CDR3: CASSLASGIREFTEAFF. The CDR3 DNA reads TGTGCCAGCAGCTTAGCAAGTGGTATCAGGGAATTCACTGAAGCTTTCTTT.